Presented here are 20 T cell receptor beta chains from one specimen sequenced in a study of breast tumors, draining lymph nodes, adjacent tissues. Samples came from axillary lymph nodes draining the breast cancer. In TCRdb, the multiplex PCR reads were re-called with MiXCR into one record per CDR3 protein. The table has approximately 210,000 distinct CDR3 sequences, under 40% seen once; the top ten hold 3% to 4.5%. Input material: axillary lymph node tissue. The receptors come from a female donor with breast cancer. Some clones in this sample may be carry-over from other donors' samples.

This clonotype was detected many times. The chain carries TRBV11-2 and TRBJ2-7, with 11 bases identical to TRBD2. The germline V gene has CDR1 SGHAT and CDR2 FQNNGV. Unmatched junction bases numbered 6, after V lost 5 bases and J lost 3 bases. CDR3 length: 15 residues. The CDR3 sequence is CASSTTSGSNYEQYF. The DNA of the CDR3 is TGTGCCAGCAGCACTACTAGCGGGAGTAACTACGAGCAGTACTTC.

This clonotype was detected many times. V usage is TRBV10-1 and J usage is TRBJ1-6; D is unresolved. Germline V gives CDR1 WNHNN, CDR2 SYGVQD (reference sequence). The CDR3 runs 18 residues. Between the trimmed V and J ends, which lost 10 bases and 0 bases, there was a span of 22 bases. For the CDR3, the DNA is TGCGCCACTTATCAAGGAGAGCCTGCCAGCTCCTATAATTCACCCCTCCACTTT. Protein sequence: CATYQGEPASSYNSPLHF.

This chain connects TRBV7-9 to TRBJ1-6; perhaps TRBD1 as D (6 bases). The CDR3 has 10 residues. V was shortened by 5 bases and J by 15 bases, with 8 bases between the two germline ends. The V gene's germline CDR1 is SEHNR and CDR2 FQNEAQ (reference sequence). CDR3 in DNA: TGTGCCAGCAGCCCGGACAGCCTCCACTTT. Protein: CASSPDSLHF.

The chain employs TRBV7-9 and TRBJ2-1; 8 bases match TRBD2. CDR3 size: 15 residues. V dropped 5 bases and J dropped 12; count of bases not matched to a gene: 15. Looked up from germline, CDR1 is SEHNR and CDR2 is FQNEAQ (reference sequence). The CDR3 is CASSLNPAGEDTQFF. DNA of the CDR3: TGTGCCAGCAGCCTAAATCCAGCGGGAGAAGATACGCAGTTCTTC. Drawing the rest from reference TRBV7-9 and TRBJ2-1, the complete variable domain is DTGVSQNPRHKITKRGQNVTFRCDPISEHNRLYWYRQTLGQGPEFLTYFQNEAQLEKSRLLSDRFSAERPKGSFSTLEIQRTEQGDSAMYLCASSLNPAGEDTQFFGPGTRLTVL.

In its sample, this clonotype was seen once. V gene TRBV6-5 combines with J gene TRBJ1-4, with D unresolved. CDR1 is MNHEY and CDR2 is SVGAGI in the germline V gene. V dropped 7 bases and J dropped 7 bases, with 16 bases sitting between them. The CDR3 runs 14 residues. CDR3 in amino acids: CASTQLGLVEKLFF. Written as DNA, the CDR3 is TGTGCCAGCACCCAGTTGGGTTTGGTTGAAAAACTGTTTTTT.

The rearrangement joins TRBV7-3 to TRBJ1-2; the match to TRBD1 covers 9 bases. Unmatched junction bases numbered 6, after V lost 5 bases and J lost 8 bases. This CDR3 region has 13 residues. Germline V gene data show CDR1 as SGHTA and CDR2 as FQGTGA. CDR3 sequence: CASSTRQGEGYTF. CDR3 in DNA: TGTGCCAGCAGCACCAGACAGGGGGAGGGCTACACCTTC.

This clonotype was detected ten times or more. The chain carries TRBV7-2 and TRBJ2-1, with 9 bases matching TRBD2. The V gene's germline CDR1 is SGHTA and CDR2 FQGNSA. This CDR3 has 15 residues. V lost 6 bases to trimming and J lost 7 bases; unmatched junction nucleotides: 10. The CDR3 is CASRAGLAGMNEQFF. As DNA, the CDR3 is TGTGCCAGCAGGGCCGGTCTAGCGGGGATGAATGAGCAGTTCTTC.

This clonotype has a count of ten or more. V gene TRBV9 combines with J gene TRBJ1-4, with D unresolved. The germline V and J ends were trimmed by 3 bases and 0 bases, with 6 bases remaining between them. CDR1 is SGDLS, CDR2 YYNGEE, per germline. This CDR3 comprises 14 residues. CDR3 protein: CASSAFPTNEKLFF. In nucleotides, the CDR3 is TGTGCCAGCAGCGCCTTTCCAACTAATGAAAAACTGTTTTTT.

As for this clonotype: Just one base apart from a much larger clone, this may be a read error. The chain couples TRBV7-2 to TRBJ1-2; D is undetermined. There are 14 residues in the CDR3. Per the germline V gene, CDR1 is SGHTA and CDR2 is FQGNSA. The DNA of the CDR3 is TGTGCCCGCAGCTTAACGGGTGCGAACTATGGCTACACCTTC. Protein: CARSLTGANYGYTF.

About this clonotype: The germline gene is not matched at one end of the junction; a read error may be the cause. The rearrangement joins TRBV7-2 to TRBJ1-2, with D possibly matching TRBD1 (5 bases). The CDR3 covers 13 residues. Germline V gene lookup returns CDR1 SGHTA and CDR2 FQGNSA. The CDR3 sequence: CASSPDRPYGYTF. The CDR3 DNA reads TGTGCCAGCAGCCCAGACAGACCCTATGGCTACACCTTT. The complete variable domain, with remaining parts taken from reference TRBV7-2 and TRBJ1-2, reads GAGVSQSPSNKVTEKGKDVELRCDPISGHTALYWYRQSLGQGLEFLIYFQGNSAPDKSGLPSDRFSAERTGGSVSTLTIQRTQQEDSAVYLCASSPDRPYGYTFGSGTRLTVV.

There are many counts of this clonotype. The chain has TRBV30 and TRBJ2-3; D possibly corresponds to TRBD2 (6 bases). V lost 4 bases and J lost 4, with 9 bases in between. The CDR3 contains 12 residues. The germline gives CDR1 GTSNPN, CDR2 SVGIG (reference sequence). Here the CDR3 reads CAWKWRADTQYF. For the CDR3, the DNA is TGTGCCTGGAAATGGAGGGCAGATACGCAGTATTTT.

The sample holds a few counts of this clonotype. A much larger clonotype is one base distant, so this may be a read error. V gene TRBV14 combines with J gene TRBJ2-3; 11 bases align to TRBD1. Germline V CDR1 and CDR2: SGHDN, FVKESK. This CDR3 contains 14 residues. The CDR3 DNA is TGTGCCAGCAGCCAAGGGACAGGGGGCGTTACGCAGTCTTTT. Encoded protein: CASSQGTGGVTQSF.

About this clonotype itself: A much larger clone differs by one base, so this may be a read error. This chain connects TRBV7-2 to TRBJ1-5, with 8 bases lining up with TRBD1. Germline V gives CDR1 SGHTA, CDR2 FQGNSA. This CDR3 has 15 amino acids. CDR3 in amino acids: CASSYRGTGNQPLHF. The CDR3 DNA follows: TGTGCCAGCAGTTACAGGGGGACTGGGAATCAGCCCCTGCATTTT.

This clonotype was seen ten or more times. V and J are TRBV6-5 and TRBJ1-2, with 8 bases identical to TRBD1. CDR3 size: 14 residues. Germline trimming cut 7 bases from V and 4 bases from J; bases unmatched to any gene: 8. Germline CDR1 is MNHEY and CDR2 is SVGAGI. CDR3 residues: CASKRTTGGYGYTF. CDR3 sequence (DNA): TGTGCCAGCAAAAGGACTACAGGGGGCTATGGCTACACCTTC.

V usage is TRBV29-1 and J usage is TRBJ2-3, with TRBD1 matching over 8 bases. The CDR3 has 13 residues. Unmatched junction bases numbered 2, after V lost 6 bases and J lost 0 bases. Germline V gene sequence: CDR1 SQVTM, CDR2 ANQGSEA. The CDR3 here is CSVWTGSTDTQYF. The CDR3 nucleotides read TGCAGCGTCTGGACAGGGAGCACAGATACGCAGTATTTT.

This clonotype has a count of ten or more. The rearrangement joins TRBV7-9 to TRBJ1-2, with a tentative D call TRBD1 (6 bases). The V gene's germline CDR1 is SEHNR and CDR2 FQNEAQ (reference sequence). The V end was cut by 2 bases, the J end by 4 bases, with 11 bases between. CDR3 size: 14 residues. The CDR3 loop reads CASSLRGAPYGYTF. DNA for the CDR3: TGTGCCAGCAGCTTAAGGGGGGCTCCCTATGGCTACACCTTC.

With respect to this clonotype: A much larger clone lies a single base off, so this may be a read error. The V and J genes are TRBV20-1 and TRBJ2-2; 7 bases match TRBD1. CDR3 length equals 14 residues. The V gene's germline CDR1 is DFQATT and CDR2 SNEGSKA (reference sequence). The CDR3: CSATPAGGTAELFF. The CDR3 region has the DNA TGCAGTGCTACCCCGGCAGGGGGAACCGCGGAGCTGTTTTTT.

This clonotype was seen ten or more times. The rearrangement joins TRBV29-1 to TRBJ1-2, with D tentatively TRBD1 (5 bases). This CDR3 contains 14 residues. Germline V gene sequence: CDR1 SQVTM, CDR2 ANQGSEA. The ends were cut back, 7 bases at V and 1 base at J, with 16 bases in the middle. CDR3 protein: CSGRVGGFNYGYTF. DNA of the CDR3: TGCAGCGGACGGGTGGGGGGTTTTAACTATGGCTACACCTTC.

On this clonotype itself: A read error may account for a junction end that differs from germline. The chain has TRBV6-5 and TRBJ1-6; D remains unclear. From germline, CDR1 is MNHEY and CDR2 SVGAGI. The CDR3 runs 14 residues. DNA of the CDR3: TGTGCCATCAGTTACCCCGACACTAATTCACCCCTCCACTTT. Protein product: CAISYPDTNSPLHF.

This clonotype was observed many times. V is TRBV11-2 and J is TRBJ2-3, with unresolved D. Germline V gives CDR1 SGHAT, CDR2 FQNNGV. V lost 3 bases to trimming and J lost 1 base, with 8 bases between them. The CDR3 is 14 residues long. CDR3 sequence (DNA): TGTGCCAGCAGCTTCGACACGGGCACAGATACGCAGTATTTT. Its protein is CASSFDTGTDTQYF.